These 8 T cell receptor beta chains share one sample of origin, sequenced in a study of T cells in Graves' hyperthyroidism and ophthalmopathy. The source material, RNA transcripts, was used to amplify TCR beta CDR3 regions. RT-PCR in the first round (using the HTBI primer set) targeted the TCR CDR3. One entry per CDR3 protein, called by TCRdb with MiXCR from the multiplex PCR reads. The repertoire holds around 620,000 distinct CDR3 sequences, about 16% seen once, with around 4% in the top ten. The sample consisted of blood. These receptors came from a young woman with Graves' hyperthyroidism.

This clonotype was seen many times. The genes are TRBV28 and TRBJ2-5, with D perhaps being TRBD1 or TRBD2 (7 bases each). V was shortened by 8 bases and J by 4 bases, with 17 bases between the two germline ends. Germline loops: CDR1 MDHEN, CDR2 SYDVKM. The CDR3 contains 14 residues. This chain's CDR3 is CASRPQGGLETQYF. Here the CDR3 DNA reads TGTGCCAGCCGCCCCCAGGGGGGGCTAGAGACCCAGTACTTC.

CDR3 nucleotides: TGTGCCAGCAGCCAGGGAGGCGGGAGGGCCAGGCAGTACTTC. This translates into CASSQGGGRARQYF. The genes are TRBV12-3 or TRBV12-4 and TRBJ2-7; TRBD2 matches 9 bases. CDR3 length: 14 amino acids. The V segment lost 6 bases and the J segment 9 bases; nucleotides outside the gene matches: 12.

V gene TRBV7-3 combines with J gene TRBJ2-3; possible D gene TRBD1, 5 bases. This CDR3 is built from 14 residues. In germline, CDR1 is SGHTA, CDR2 FQGTGA. Trimming took off 1 base at V and 3 bases at J, with 8 bases between the two ends. For the CDR3, the DNA is TGTGCCAGCAGCTTAAACACAGGAACAGATACGCAGTATTTT. It encodes CASSLNTGTDTQYF.

This clonotype was seen repeatedly, ten times or more. The chain employs TRBV30 and TRBJ2-7, with D perhaps matching TRBD1 or TRBD2 (5 bases each). Germline CDR1 is GTSNPN and CDR2 is SVGIG (reference sequence). CDR3 size: 11 residues. With 8 bases removed from V and 0 bases from J, the gap between germline ends came to 8 bases. This CDR3 reads CAGTNSYEQYF. For the CDR3, the DNA is TGTGCCGGGACGAACTCCTACGAGCAGTACTTC.

The chain employs TRBV5-6 and TRBJ2-7; D uncertain. The CDR3 is 15 amino acids. In germline, CDR1 is SGHDT, CDR2 YYEEEE. V was cut by 0 bases and J by 4 bases, with 14 bases left in between. CDR3 DNA: TGTGCCAGCAGCTTGGCGGTCGAGCCCGCTTACGAGCAGTACTTC. This sequence encodes CASSLAVEPAYEQYF.

Ten or more counts support this clonotype. The V call is TRBV12-3 or TRBV12-4, the J call TRBJ2-1; the match to TRBD2 covers 13 bases. Germline trimming cut 5 bases from V and 7 bases from J; bases unmatched to any gene: 5. CDR3 size: 15 residues. CDR3 bases: TGTGCCAGCAGTCTACTAGCGGGAGGGGAAAATGAGCAGTTCTTC. Translation gives CASSLLAGGENEQFF.

In its sample, this clonotype was seen a few times. The V gene is TRBV9, the J gene TRBJ2-2, with 9 bases aligning to TRBD1. The CDR3 is 14 amino acids. The germline V gene encodes CDR1 SGDLS and CDR2 YYNGEE. Trimming at V came to 3 bases and at J to 7 bases, leaving 4 bases not matched to a gene. The CDR3 DNA is TGTGCCAGCAGCGGACAGGGGGGTTTCGGGGAGCTGTTTTTT. This translates into CASSGQGGFGELFF.

This clonotype came up many times. The V and J genes are TRBV6-1 and TRBJ2-3; TRBD1 matches 7 bases. Germline CDR1 reads MNHNS; CDR2 reads SASEGT. V trimming: 6 bases; J trimming: 5 bases; junction bases outside the gene matches: 5. This CDR3 spans 13 amino acids. The CDR3 region has the DNA TGTGCCAGCAGACCCACAGGGGTAGATACGCAGTATTTT. Its translation: CASRPTGVDTQYF.